These 9 T cell receptor beta chains were all obtained from the same sample, sequenced in a study of read filtering for tumor transcriptome and immune sequencing. Molecular barcoded adaptors covering alpha/delta and beta/gamma chains were used on around 400 ng RNA. TCRdb called the reads again in MiXCR, with one record for every CDR3 protein. The profile covers around 130,000 distinct CDR3 sequences, with under 15% appearing a single time and approximately 11% taken by the ten largest. The specimen sequenced was a population of CD138-negative cells sorted from bone marrow. These TCRs come from a donor aged 40 or over with multiple myeloma.

In its sample, this clonotype was seen many times. V and J are TRBV6-5 and TRBJ1-5; no clear D gene. The CDR3 loop spans 16 amino acids. Germline V gene lookup returns CDR1 MNHEY and CDR2 SVGAGI. V shed 0 bases and J shed 9 bases, with 18 bases lying between them. CDR3 DNA: TGTGCCAGCAGTTACTCGAGGTCAGGCGGGCGAGGGCCCCAGCATTTT. Amino acid sequence: CASSYSRSGGRGPQHF.

This clonotype was recorded many times. The rearrangement joins TRBV18 to TRBJ2-1; perhaps TRBD1 as D (6 bases). Germline CDR1 and CDR2: KGHSH and LQKENI. There are 14 residues in the CDR3. The V end was cut by 1 base, the J end by 10 bases, with 14 bases between. The CDR3 region has the DNA TGTGCCAGCTCACCACGGGAAGGGGGTAACGAGCAGTTCTTC. This gives the protein CASSPREGGNEQFF.

In this sample, this clonotype turned up a few times. The J gene is TRBJ2-3, the V gene TRBV29-1; perhaps D is TRBD1 or TRBD2 (6 bases each). V lost 3 bases and J lost 6, with 13 bases in between. Germline assignment: CDR1 SQVTM and CDR2 ANQGSEA. The CDR3 is made up of 13 amino acids. DNA of the CDR3: TGCAGCGTTGATTGGAGGGGGGTCGATACGCAGTATTTT. Its protein is CSVDWRGVDTQYF.

This clonotype was counted a few times. A much larger clone is a single base away; this may be a read error. Since no conserved phenylalanine or tryptophan closes the CDR3, a read error is the likely cause. This chain uses TRBV12-3 or TRBV12-4 with TRBJ1-4; TRBD1 matches 7 bases. The CDR3 extends over 15 amino acids. The trim removed 6 bases at V and 0 bases at J, leaving 4 bases unmatched. Here the CDR3 reads CASRRQGATNEKLFL. The CDR3 DNA follows: TGTGCCAGCAGGAGACAGGGAGCAACTAATGAAAAACTGTTTTTA.

In this sample, this clonotype turned up a few times. This chain connects TRBV7-9 to TRBJ2-5; 11 bases are shared with TRBD2. This CDR3 contains 16 residues. With V trimmed by 4 bases and J by 1 base, 5 bases remained unmatched. Per germline, CDR1 SEHNR and CDR2 FQNEAQ (reference sequence). The CDR3 DNA follows: TGTGCCAGCAGCTCCGTAGCGGGAGGGGGCCAAGAGACCCAGTACTTC. This codes for CASSSVAGGGQETQYF.

This clonotype occurred many times. V usage is TRBV4-1 and J usage is TRBJ1-5; D gene uncertain. The V gene lost 0 bases and the J gene lost 7 bases, with 10 bases spanning the gap. The CDR3 length is 14 residues. Germline CDR1 MGHRA, CDR2 YSYEKL. The CDR3 loop is CASSQEWVGQPQHF. CDR3 in DNA: TGCGCCAGCAGCCAAGAATGGGTTGGGCAGCCCCAGCATTTT.

With regard to this clonotype: This may be a read error, as it is one base from a much larger clone. This chain joins TRBV12-3 or TRBV12-4 and TRBJ1-2; 7 positions agree with TRBD1. The CDR3 contains 14 residues. This CDR3 is CASRDTGEGYGYAF. The CDR3 nucleotides read TGTGCCAGCAGAGATACAGGGGAGGGCTATGGCTACGCCTTC.

This clonotype was seen at least ten times. The gene calls are TRBV3-1 and TRBJ2-5; 9 nucleotides line up with TRBD1. This CDR3 has 20 amino acids. Germline V CDR1 and CDR2: LGHDT, YNNKEL (reference sequence). The V segment lost 1 base and the J segment 2 bases; nucleotides outside the gene matches: 17. CDR3 amino acids: CASSQVPLGQGMRKQETQYF. As DNA, the CDR3 is TGTGCCAGCAGCCAAGTCCCACTCGGACAGGGGATGCGGAAACAAGAGACCCAGTACTTC.

This clonotype showed up many times. V and J are TRBV18 and TRBJ1-6; TRBD1 aligns across 9 bases. The germline V gene has CDR1 KGHSH and CDR2 LQKENI. The ends lost 6 bases at V and 10 bases at J; junction bases unmatched: 10. The CDR3 contains 15 residues. The CDR3 region is CASSSLQGAKSPLHF. CDR3 bases: TGTGCCAGCTCTTCGTTACAGGGGGCAAAATCACCCCTCCACTTT. The full variable domain, in which reference TRBV18 and TRBJ1-6 provide the parts outside the CDR3, is NAGVMQNPRHLVRRRGQEARLRCSPMKGHSHVYWYRQLPEEGLKFMVYLQKENIIDESGMPKERFSAEFPKEGPSILRIQQVVRGDSAAYFCASSSLQGAKSPLHFGNGTRLTVT.